This T cell receptor beta chain was obtained from a study of control samples from healthy donors and cancer patients. The germline V gene has CDR1 SNHLY and CDR2 FYNNEI. Trimming removed 2 bases from V and 8 bases from J, with 6 bases in between. The CDR3 extends over 11 amino acids. Clones were read by immunoSEQ multiplex PCR, and TCRdb kept only the in-frame ones, dropping some. The sample records more than 100,000 clones, nearly 90% being singletons. Input material: PBMCs. The receptor was derived from a man in his forties or fifties with head and neck cancer. The chain combines TRBV2 with TRBJ1-1; unclear D gene. CDR3 region: CASSETREAFF. CDR3 coding DNA: TGTGCCAGCAGTGAAACCCGAGAAGCTTTCTTT.